Below are 14 T cell receptor beta chains sequenced from a single sample in a study of brain metastases from non-small cell lung cancer. Sequencing used immunoSEQ multiplex PCR; TCRdb keeps in-frame clones, though not all of them. This table holds 900 to 1,300 clones, under 90% found once. Material: tumor-adjacent normal tissue. These receptors all stem from a donor at least 40 years old with non-small cell lung cancer.

The chain combines TRBV5-1 with TRBJ1-1; weak D call: TRBD1 (5 bases). V lost 2 bases to trimming and J lost 1 base, with 6 bases between them. The CDR3 runs to 13 residues. Germline assignment: CDR1 SGHRS and CDR2 YFSETQ. CDR3 residues: CASSFQGNTEAFF. CDR3 bases: TGCGCCAGCAGCTTTCAGGGGAACACTGAAGCTTTCTTT.

The rearrangement uses TRBV6-2 or TRBV6-3 and TRBJ2-2; D gene unclear. The CDR3 totals 14 residues. The ends were cut back, 4 bases at V and 1 base at J, with 7 bases in the middle. Germline V gene lookup returns CDR1 MNHEY and CDR2 SVGEGT. The CDR3 nucleotides read TGTGCCAGCAGTTTACTTATGAACACCGGGGAGCTGTTTTTT. It yields the protein CASSLLMNTGELFF.

The chain couples TRBV2 to TRBJ1-5; D is unresolved. The germline gives CDR1 SNHLY, CDR2 FYNNEI. CDR3 length equals 14 residues. Trimming cost V 8 bases and J 1 base, with 12 bases left between them. The CDR3 region is CASEALRSNQPQHF. The CDR3 nucleotides are TGTGCCAGCGAGGCCTTACGGAGCAATCAGCCCCAGCATTTT.

This clone was recorded once. CDR3 region: CASSFGQGGGYTF. CDR3 in DNA: TGTGCCAGCAGCTTCGGACAGGGAGGCGGCTACACCTTC. This chain links TRBV11-1 with TRBJ1-2, with TRBD1 matching 8 bases. With 3 bases clipped from V and 8 bases from J, the junction kept 5 bases outside the gene matches. CDR1 is SGHAT, CDR2 FQDESV, per germline (reference sequence). The CDR3 length is 13 residues.

Note on this clone: Sequence at one end of the junction differs from germline and may be a read error. The gene calls are TRBV28 and TRBJ1-2, with 10 bases matching TRBD1. Germline values: CDR1 MDHEN, CDR2 SYDVKM. The CDR3 spans 14 residues. The CDR3 spells CASTMGQGRYGYIF. As DNA, the CDR3 is TGTGCCAGCACAATGGGACAGGGGCGCTATGGCTACATCTTC.

The gene calls are TRBV6-5 and TRBJ1-1; no firm D call. Trimming took off 0 bases at V and 0 bases at J, with 8 bases between the two ends. Per the germline V gene, CDR1 is MNHEY and CDR2 is SVGAGI. The CDR3 contains 15 residues. The DNA for the CDR3 is TGTGCCAGCAGTTACTCCACCTCCATGAACACTGAAGCTTTCTTT. This codes for CASSYSTSMNTEAFF.

The rearrangement links TRBV12-3 or TRBV12-4 to TRBJ2-7, with D possibly being TRBD2 (5 bases). The CDR3 is 12 residues long. The V end lost 3 bases, the J end lost 5 bases, and 8 bases lay between the germline ends. DNA for the CDR3: TGTGCCAGCAGTTTGACCGGGGACGAGCAGTACTTC. Its protein product is CASSLTGDEQYF.

In nucleotides, the CDR3 is TGTGCCAGCTCCGGACTAGCAGGCACAGATACGCAGTATTTT. Residues: CASSGLAGTDTQYF. The V call is TRBV5-4, the J call TRBJ2-3; 8 nucleotides match TRBD2. Trimming cost V 7 bases and J 1 base; bases outside gene matches: 5. The germline V gene has CDR1 SGHNT and CDR2 YYREEE (reference sequence). The CDR3 runs 14 residues.

The J gene is TRBJ2-3, the V gene TRBV6-1, with D unresolved. The V gene lost 3 bases and the J gene lost 0 bases, with 13 bases spanning the gap. Germline V gene lookup returns CDR1 MNHNS and CDR2 SASEGT. The CDR3 contains 16 residues. The CDR3 DNA reads as TGTGCCAGCAGTGAGGACCCCTTATCTAGCACAGATACGCAGTATTTT. It yields the protein CASSEDPLSSTDTQYF.

This clone was counted a single time. This rearrangement joins TRBV4-2 to TRBJ2-5, with D possibly matching TRBD2 (5 bases). The CDR3 is 15 residues long. V shed 0 bases and J shed 7 bases, with 15 bases lying between them. CDR1 LGHNA and CDR2 YNFKEQ come from the germline V gene. Written as DNA, the CDR3 is TGTGCCAGCAGCCAAGATCGTTCGGGAAAAGGGACCCAGTACTTC. Residues: CASSQDRSGKGTQYF.

The genes are TRBV19 and TRBJ2-3; 10 bases align to TRBD2. V shed 4 bases, J shed 4 bases, and the junction held 8 bases outside the gene matches. Per the germline V gene, CDR1 is LNHDA and CDR2 is SQIVND (reference sequence). The CDR3 loop spans 16 amino acids. CDR3 loop: CASSRVSGGAADTQYF. The CDR3 DNA reads TGTGCCAGTAGTAGAGTCAGCGGGGGGGCGGCAGATACGCAGTATTTT.

Only one count was recorded for this clone. The CDR3 nucleotides are TGTGCTAGCGGGGAAACAGGCTATAATTCACCCCTCCACTTT. This translates into CASGETGYNSPLHF. The chain carries TRBV28 and TRBJ1-6; tentatively, D is TRBD1 (5 bases). Germline CDR1 and CDR2: MDHEN and SYDVKM. CDR3 length equals 14 residues.

A remark on this clone: The junction and the germline gene differ at one end; a read error may be behind it. Other DNA variants within this sample encode the same CDR3. The chain has TRBV6-5 and TRBJ1-2; D not certain. This CDR3 comprises 13 residues. Germline V gives CDR1 MNHEY, CDR2 SVGAGI. The CDR3 loop reads CASSYSKSYGYTF. CDR3 nucleotide sequence: TGTGCCAGCAGTTACTCGAAGAGCTATGGCTACACTTTC.

This chain joins TRBV29-1 and TRBJ2-1; 7 bases map to TRBD1. Germline loops: CDR1 SQVTM, CDR2 ANQGSEA. V trimming: 1 base; J trimming: 9 bases; junction bases outside the gene matches: 9. This CDR3 has 14 amino acids. For the CDR3, the DNA is TGCAGCGTTGAAGGTGAGGGGGCTCCGGGTGAGCAGTTCTTC. It codes for CSVEGEGAPGEQFF.